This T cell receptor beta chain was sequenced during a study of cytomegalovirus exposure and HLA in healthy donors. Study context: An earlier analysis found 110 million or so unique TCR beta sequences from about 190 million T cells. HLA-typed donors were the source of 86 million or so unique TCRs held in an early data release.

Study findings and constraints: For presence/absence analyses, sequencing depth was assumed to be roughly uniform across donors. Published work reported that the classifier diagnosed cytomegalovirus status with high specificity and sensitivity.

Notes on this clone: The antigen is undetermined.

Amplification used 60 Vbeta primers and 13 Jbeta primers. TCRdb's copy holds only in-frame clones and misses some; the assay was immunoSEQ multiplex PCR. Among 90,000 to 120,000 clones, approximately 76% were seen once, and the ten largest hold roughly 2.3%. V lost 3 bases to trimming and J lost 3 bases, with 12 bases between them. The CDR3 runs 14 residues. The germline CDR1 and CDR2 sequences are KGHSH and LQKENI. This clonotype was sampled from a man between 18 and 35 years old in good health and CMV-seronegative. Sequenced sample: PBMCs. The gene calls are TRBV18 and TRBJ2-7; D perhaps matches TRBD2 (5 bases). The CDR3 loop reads CASSPWTAGYEQYF. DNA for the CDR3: TGTGCCAGCTCACCCTGGACTGCCGGCTACGAGCAGTACTTC. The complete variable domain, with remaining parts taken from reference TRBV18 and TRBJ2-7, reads NAGVMQNPRHLVRRRGQEARLRCSPMKGHSHVYWYRQLPEEGLKFMVYLQKENIIDESGMPKERFSAEFPKEGPSILRIQQVVRGDSAAYFCASSPWTAGYEQYFGPGTRLTVT.